The source of this T cell receptor (beta chain) is a study of blood T cell repertoires in COVID-19. Background on the study: Spain, Italy and the United States supplied samples that represented acute and convalescent COVID-19.

The CDR3 spans 13 residues. V was shortened by 3 bases and J by 3 bases, with 9 bases between the two germline ends. The V gene's germline CDR1 is KGHSH and CDR2 LQKENI. Participants' own reports of clinical history determined their cohort assignment. Sequenced by immunoSEQ multiplex PCR; TCRdb stores in-frame clones only, minus some. The sample holds fewer than 300,000 clones, approximately 80% seen once. The source of this sequence is a man in his forties who had been exposed to COVID-19. The sample consisted of PBMCs or T cells enriched from blood (not recorded which). This chain connects TRBV18 to TRBJ2-7; the D is unclear. Here the CDR3 reads CASSPGARYEQYF. Written as DNA, the CDR3 is TGTGCCAGCTCACCTGGAGCGCGCTACGAGCAGTACTTC.